This T cell receptor beta chain appears in the sequencing data of a study of neurological immune-mediated disorders. Study results and caveats: No link was found between any clinical or MRI feature and the multiple sclerosis repertoire cluster. The study found no CDR3 amino acid sequences shared by expanded clones across subjects, suggesting private repertoires in all groups.

This clonotype was counted many times. The antigen remains undetermined. TCRdb independently ran MiXCR on the 5' RACE reads; one entry per CDR3 protein. The data hold approximately 65,000 distinct CDR3 sequences, with about 4% observed a single time. Germline loops: CDR1 SGHRS, CDR2 YFSETQ. The CDR3 length is 16 residues. J lost 8 bases, V lost 1 base, and 11 bases had no gene match. The chain combines TRBV5-1 with TRBJ2-1, with 8 bases matching TRBD1. This TCR derives from a man aged 50 to 60 with multiple sclerosis. Source material: PBMCs. The CDR3 sequence: CASSLSWGRGQDEQFF. The CDR3 coding sequence is TGCGCCAGCAGCTTGTCGTGGGGCAGGGGGCAGGATGAGCAGTTCTTC.